The entry that follows covers one T cell receptor beta chain sequence. These data are taken from a study of PD-L1 blockade in urothelial cancer. As for the study in general: Atezolizumab (1,200 mg intravenously every 3 weeks) began around 2014 for patients. Blood was evaluated 3 weeks (second dose) and 6 weeks after therapy began. Each blood sample yielded a median of 141,255 T cells.

Synthetically made TCR analog templates were put into each PCR as spikes. Data came from immunoSEQ multiplex PCR; TCRdb stores just in-frame clones and leaves some out. The data hold more than 45,000 clones, with about 90% observed a single time. This TCR derives from a man aged 60-69 years with urothelial cancer. The specimen comprised PBMCs, sampled around atezolizumab (anti-PD-L1) treatment.

The chain's CDR3 is CASSLGTGLATDTQYF. CDR3 coding DNA: TGCGCCAGCAGCTTGGGGACGGGACTTGCCACAGATACGCAGTATTTT. The chain links TRBV5-1 to TRBJ2-3; D might be TRBD2 (6 bases). V was trimmed by 0 bases and J by 2 bases, leaving 13 bases between them. Germline CDR1 is SGHRS and CDR2 is YFSETQ. This CDR3 spans 16 amino acids.